This TCR beta chain originates from a study of Ad26.COV2.S vaccination and SARS-CoV-2 variants. Study in general: Ad26.COV2.S given intramuscularly, once or twice 56 days apart. Study-wide results and caveats: After vaccination, reports described spike-specific CD8+ and CD4+ T cell responses as showing substantial breadth.

CDR1 is MDHEN, CDR2 SYDVKM, per germline. The CDR3 is 12 residues long. V lost 7 bases and J lost 8, with 12 bases in between. Notes on this clone: Its matching antigen is unknown.

Profiled with immunoSEQ multiplex PCR; TCRdb holds only in-frame clones, not every one. The sample has some 460,000 clones, roughly 87% seen once. Indicated treatment: 15 to 20 received Ad26.COV2.S at low or high dose, single or two shots; five or six received placebo; per-sample allocation not given. Following the first vaccine or placebo injection, samples were taken on day 63. V and J are TRBV28 and TRBJ2-1; D might be TRBD2 (6 bases). Sequenced material: peripheral blood, taken in a trial of Ad26.COV2.S vaccine versus placebo. The sequence came from a person aged 18 to 65 who received the Ad26.COV2.S COVID-19 vaccine or a placebo. The CDR3 coding sequence is TGTGCCAGCACCCTAAGGAGGGATGAGCAGTTCTTC. Protein sequence: CASTLRRDEQFF.